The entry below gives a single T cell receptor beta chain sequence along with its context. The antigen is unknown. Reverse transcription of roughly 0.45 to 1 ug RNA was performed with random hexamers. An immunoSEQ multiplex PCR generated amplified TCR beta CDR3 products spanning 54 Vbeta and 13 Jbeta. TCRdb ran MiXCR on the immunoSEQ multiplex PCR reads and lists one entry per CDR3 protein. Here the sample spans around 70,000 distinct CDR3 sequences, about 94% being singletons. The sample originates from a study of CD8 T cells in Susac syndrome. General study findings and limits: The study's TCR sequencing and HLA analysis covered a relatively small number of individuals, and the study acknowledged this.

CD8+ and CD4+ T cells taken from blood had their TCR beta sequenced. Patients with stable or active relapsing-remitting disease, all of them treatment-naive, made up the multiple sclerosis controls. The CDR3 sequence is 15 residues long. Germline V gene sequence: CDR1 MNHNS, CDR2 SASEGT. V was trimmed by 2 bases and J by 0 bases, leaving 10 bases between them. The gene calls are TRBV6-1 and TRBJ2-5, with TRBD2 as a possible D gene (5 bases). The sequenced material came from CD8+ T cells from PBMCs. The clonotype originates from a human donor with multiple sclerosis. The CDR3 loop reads CASSEFGGHQETQYF. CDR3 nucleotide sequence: TGTGCCAGCAGTGAATTCGGCGGGCACCAAGAGACCCAGTACTTC.